Detailed here is one T cell receptor (beta chain). These data are taken from a study of blood T cell repertoires in COVID-19. Across the study: There were acute and convalescent COVID-19 samples, and they came from the United States, Italy and Spain.

Measured with immunoSEQ multiplex PCR; TCRdb has only the in-frame clones, and not every one. The repertoire includes over 50,000 clones, around 80% of them detected once, and about 14% sits in the top ten. The clonotype comes from a human donor in a cohort sampled during active COVID-19. The sample taken for sequencing was peripheral blood.

Written as DNA, the CDR3 is TGTGCCAGCAGTTACAGGGGCGGGGGTCAAGAGACCCAGTACTTC. This encodes CASSYRGGGQETQYF. The chain uses TRBV6-2 or TRBV6-3 and TRBJ2-5; TRBD2 aligns across 7 bases. The CDR3 totals 15 residues. Germline CDR1 and CDR2: MNHEY and SVGEGT. Trimming took 2 bases from V and 2 from J; bases not matched to a gene: 5.